The sequence of this T cell receptor (beta chain) was determined in a study of T cell responses to AZD1222 COVID-19 vaccine. Using immunoSEQ multiplex PCR, the repertoire was profiled, and TCRdb retains in-frame clones only, with some absent. The sample consists of about 110,000 clones, roughly 88% of them appearing once. V shed 6 bases, J shed 11 bases, and the junction held 9 bases outside the gene matches. The CDR3 runs 12 residues. This chain uses TRBV12-3 or TRBV12-4 with TRBJ1-1; 7 bases align to TRBD1. The receptor's source is an adult in good health. The sample consisted of peripheral blood, taken on day 0 of AZD1222 vaccination. CDR3 residues: CASRKPQGGAFF. CDR3 DNA: TGTGCCAGCAGAAAACCGCAGGGGGGCGCTTTCTTT.